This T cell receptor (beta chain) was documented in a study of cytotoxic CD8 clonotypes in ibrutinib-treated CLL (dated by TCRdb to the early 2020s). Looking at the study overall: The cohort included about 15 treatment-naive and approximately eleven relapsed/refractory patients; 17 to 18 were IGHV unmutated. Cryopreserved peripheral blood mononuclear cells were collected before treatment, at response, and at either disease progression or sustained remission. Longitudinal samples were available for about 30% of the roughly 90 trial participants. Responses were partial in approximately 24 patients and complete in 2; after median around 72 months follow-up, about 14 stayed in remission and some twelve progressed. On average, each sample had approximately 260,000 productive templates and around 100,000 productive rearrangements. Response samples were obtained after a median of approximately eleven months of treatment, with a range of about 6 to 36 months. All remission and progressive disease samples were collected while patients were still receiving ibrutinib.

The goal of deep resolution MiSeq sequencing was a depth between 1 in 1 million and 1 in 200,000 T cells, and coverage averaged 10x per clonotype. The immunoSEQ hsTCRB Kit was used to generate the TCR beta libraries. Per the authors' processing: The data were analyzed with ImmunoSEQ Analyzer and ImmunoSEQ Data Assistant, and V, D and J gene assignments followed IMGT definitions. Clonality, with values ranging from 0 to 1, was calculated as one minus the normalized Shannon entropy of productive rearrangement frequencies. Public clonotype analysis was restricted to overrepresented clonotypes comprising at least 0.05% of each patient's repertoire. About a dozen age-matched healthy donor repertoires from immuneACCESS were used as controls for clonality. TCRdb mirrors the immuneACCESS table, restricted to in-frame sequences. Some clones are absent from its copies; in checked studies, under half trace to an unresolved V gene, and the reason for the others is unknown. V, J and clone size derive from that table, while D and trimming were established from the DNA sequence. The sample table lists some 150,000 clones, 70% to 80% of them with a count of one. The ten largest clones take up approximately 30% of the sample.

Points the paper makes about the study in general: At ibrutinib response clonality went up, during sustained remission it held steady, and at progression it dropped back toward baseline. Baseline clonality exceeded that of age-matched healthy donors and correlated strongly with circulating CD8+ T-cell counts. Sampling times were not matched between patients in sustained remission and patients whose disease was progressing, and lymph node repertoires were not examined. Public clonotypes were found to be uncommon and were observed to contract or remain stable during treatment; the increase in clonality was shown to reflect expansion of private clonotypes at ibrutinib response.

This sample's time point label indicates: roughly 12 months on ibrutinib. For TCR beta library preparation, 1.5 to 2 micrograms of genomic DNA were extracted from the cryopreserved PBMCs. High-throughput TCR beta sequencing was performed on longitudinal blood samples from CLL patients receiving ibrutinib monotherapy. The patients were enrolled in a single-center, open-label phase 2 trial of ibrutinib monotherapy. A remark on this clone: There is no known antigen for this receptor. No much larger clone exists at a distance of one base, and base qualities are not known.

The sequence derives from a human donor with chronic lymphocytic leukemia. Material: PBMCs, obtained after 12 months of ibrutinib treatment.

For the CDR3, the sequence is CASSLLAGNEQFF. The sequenced DNA: TGTGCCAGCAGTTTATTGGCGGGCAATGAGCAGTTCTTC. The V and J genes are TRBV28 and TRBJ2-1; the best D guess is TRBD2, with 5 bases matching. CDR1 and CDR2 were assigned from the germline V gene as MDHEN and SYDVKM. V was cut back by 1 base and J by 6 bases, leaving a gap of 7 bases between them. The CDR3 numbers 13 residues from cysteine through phenylalanine. Just CDR3 DNA is preserved here, 39 bases in frame from base 1.